The source of this T cell receptor (beta chain) is a study of blood T cell repertoires in COVID-19. Background on the study: The United States, Italy and Spain were the sources of the acute and convalescent COVID-19 samples. PBMCs, B-cell-depleted T cells, or T cells provided the cDNA or gDNA that made up the material.

Per the original methods: The assay estimated nucleated cells by amplifying reference gene primers. The data were produced by immunoSEQ multiplex PCR, yet TCRdb's version contains in-frame clones alone and is incomplete. V and J calls and clone size are copied from that table; D and trimming were computed from the DNA. Of over 85,000 clones detected, about 85% appear once; the ten largest clones hold roughly 15%. Material: peripheral blood. The sequence derives from a male donor with acute or convalescent COVID-19.

CDR3 protein: CASQAPSTDTQYF. The DNA of the CDR3 is TGTGCCAGCCAGGCACCTAGCACAGATACGCAGTATTTT. The chain is built from TRBV5-4 and TRBJ2-3, with D hard to call. The CDR3 contains 13 residues. V was trimmed by 7 bases and J by 0 bases, leaving 9 bases between them. Looked up from germline, CDR1 is SGHNT and CDR2 is YYREEE (reference sequence).